The sequence of this TCR beta chain was determined in a study of control samples from healthy donors and cancer patients. The CDR3 length is 16 residues. V was cut by 4 bases and J by 3 bases, with 15 bases left in between. CDR1 is MRHNA and CDR2 is SNTAGT in the germline V gene. Here immunoSEQ multiplex PCR was the method, and the copy in TCRdb shows in-frame clones only, minus some. The sample includes around 55,000 clones, roughly 95% seen only once; the top ten take approximately 1.1%. This TCR derives from a woman aged 18 to 35 in good health. The chain couples TRBV6-4 to TRBJ2-2; D possibly corresponds to TRBD1 (6 bases). The source material was blood. This chain's CDR3 is CASSGSQGEDTGELFF. The CDR3 DNA follows: TGTGCCAGCAGTGGCTCACAGGGAGAGGACACCGGGGAGCTGTTTTTT.